What follows are 15 T cell receptor beta chains derived from one specimen sequenced in a study of metastatic and nonmetastatic thyroid tumors. Not a single patient had been given any form of treatment at any point before undergoing thyroid surgery. With MiXCR, TCRdb reprocessed the PCR reads. Here the sample spans about 43,000 clones, more than 3% being singletons. Input material: blood. The receptors were gathered from a female donor with papillary thyroid cancer or a benign thyroid nodule (not recorded which). Some clones in this sample may be carry-over from other donors' samples.

The chain links TRBV28 to TRBJ1-4; the D gene is possibly TRBD1 (5 bases). The CDR3 runs to 14 residues. Per the germline V gene, CDR1 is MDHEN and CDR2 is SYDVKM. V gave up 5 bases and J gave up 4 bases, with 11 bases separating them. CDR3 in amino acids: CASSRQLLNEKLFF. The CDR3 coding sequence is TGTGCCAGCAGTAGACAGCTCCTTAATGAAAAACTGTTTTTT.

The CDR3 loop reads CASSYSPSTDTQYF. CDR3 coding DNA: TGTGCCAGCAGTTACAGTCCGAGTACAGATACGCAGTATTTT. The chain links TRBV6-5 to TRBJ2-3, with D unresolved. Germline V CDR1 and CDR2: MNHEY, SVGAGI. The CDR3 has 14 amino acids. Trimming left V 2 bases short and J 3 bases short, with 9 bases between.

This clone was seen a few times. The CDR3 nucleotides read TGTGCCAGCAGTGCATTCAGGGCTGGGGGGAACACTGAAGCTTTCTTT. This encodes CASSAFRAGGNTEAFF. V gene TRBV12-3 or TRBV12-4 combines with J gene TRBJ1-1; TRBD1 might be the D (5 bases). The CDR3 covers 16 residues. With 5 bases removed from V and 1 base from J, the gap between germline ends came to 17 bases.

This clone was seen only a few times. The J gene is TRBJ2-7, the V gene TRBV19, with D possibly being TRBD1 (5 bases). Trimming pared 3 bases from V and 5 bases from J, leaving 14 bases between. CDR3 length equals 14 residues. The V gene's germline CDR1 is LNHDA and CDR2 SQIVND (reference sequence). In DNA, the CDR3 is TGTGCCAGTAGTATGAGTCGACAGTCCCACGAGCAGTACTTC. Protein: CASSMSRQSHEQYF.

This clone was counted many times. The chain couples TRBV28 to TRBJ2-4, with a tentative D call TRBD1 (5 bases). V was pared by 5 bases and J by 6 bases, with 8 bases between. The germline gives CDR1 MDHEN, CDR2 SYDVKM. The CDR3 is 12 residues long. CDR3 in DNA: TGTGCCAGCAGTCTGGGGCGAAACATTCAGTACTTC. Amino acids: CASSLGRNIQYF.

This clone came up many times. CDR3 sequence (DNA): TGTGCCAGCAGTGAAAACAGGAATACGCAGTATTTT. This sequence encodes CASSENRNTQYF. This chain connects TRBV2 to TRBJ2-3; weak D call: TRBD1 (5 bases). With 2 bases removed from V and 7 bases from J, the gap between germline ends came to 7 bases. Germline lookup yields CDR1 SNHLY and CDR2 FYNNEI. The CDR3 is made up of 12 amino acids.

This clone has ten or more counts. The chain carries TRBV27 and TRBJ2-2; 8 bases align to TRBD2. The CDR3 has 17 amino acids. V lost 3 bases to trimming and J lost 4 bases; unmatched junction nucleotides: 10. Germline V gene data show CDR1 as MNHEY and CDR2 as SMNVEV (reference sequence). The CDR3 is CASSFFGAGGITGELFF. DNA for the CDR3: TGTGCCAGCAGTTTCTTCGGGGCGGGAGGTATCACCGGGGAGCTGTTTTTT.

This clone was picked up many times. The rearrangement uses TRBV14 and TRBJ2-3; D is ambiguous. Germline-derived CDR1 and CDR2 are SGHDN and FVKESK. Trimming stripped 4 bases from V and 5 bases from J, with 7 bases between. The CDR3 spans 12 residues. The CDR3 here is CASSPFGDTQYF. The CDR3 nucleotides are TGTGCCAGCAGCCCCTTTGGAGATACGCAGTATTTT.

This clone was observed a handful of times. The rearrangement links TRBV12-3 or TRBV12-4 to TRBJ1-2; 12 nucleotides line up with TRBD1. The CDR3 has 17 residues. Germline trimming cut 3 bases from V and 4 bases from J; bases unmatched to any gene: 9. The CDR3 protein is CASSLGPGTGGVYGYTF. In DNA, the CDR3 is TGTGCCAGCAGTTTGGGCCCCGGGACAGGGGGCGTCTATGGCTACACCTTC.

A note on this clone: The junction departs from the called germline gene at one end, perhaps through a read error. The rearrangement links TRBV6-5 to TRBJ2-2; 7 nucleotides agree with TRBD1. CDR1 and CDR2 (germline): MNHEY, SVGAGI. The CDR3 has 17 amino acids. CDR3 in amino acids: CASTLSIGTVNTGELFF. CDR3 DNA sequence: TGTGCCAGCACTTTATCGATAGGGACAGTCAACACAGGGGAGCTGTTTTTT.

In the case of this clone: A much larger clonotype is one base distant, so this may be a read error. Other DNA sequences within the sample encode an identical CDR3. The chain recombines TRBV5-5 with TRBJ2-4; D tentatively reads TRBD1 or TRBD2 (6 bases each). CDR3 size: 20 residues. Germline assignment: CDR1 SGHKS and CDR2 YYEKEE (reference sequence). CDR3 sequence (DNA): TGCGCCAGCAGCTACAACGCTCAGGGGACGCCGGGAGTAGCCAAAAACATTCAGTACTTC. This translates into CASSYNAQGTPGVAKNIQYF.

The chain combines TRBV6-2 or TRBV6-3 with TRBJ2-7, with 8 bases lining up with TRBD1. The CDR3 is 14 residues long. V lost 7 bases and J lost 1; bases outside the gene matches: 6. Germline V gives CDR1 MNHEY, CDR2 SVGEGT. CDR3 bases: TGTGCCAGCACCGACAGGGGCCTATCCTACGAGCAGTACTTC. It codes for CASTDRGLSYEQYF.

The chain couples TRBV20-1 to TRBJ2-7; 10 bases map to TRBD1. The germline CDR1 and CDR2 sequences are DFQATT and SNEGSKA (reference sequence). The CDR3 is 13 amino acids. J was trimmed by 7 bases and V by 2 bases; bases with no gene match: 5. The CDR3 nucleotides read TGCAGTGCTAGACCGGGACAGGGGCGTGAGCAGTACTTC. Protein: CSARPGQGREQYF.

At least ten counts were recorded for this clone. This rearrangement joins TRBV9 to TRBJ2-3; D assignment may be TRBD1 or TRBD2 (5 bases each). The V end lost 0 bases, the J end lost 2 bases, and 7 bases lay between the germline ends. CDR3 size: 14 residues. Germline CDR1 SGDLS, CDR2 YYNGEE. Here the CDR3 reads CASSVGGTTDTQYF. The CDR3 coding sequence is TGTGCCAGCAGCGTAGGAGGGACCACAGATACGCAGTATTTT.

Many counts were recorded for this clone. The genes are TRBV5-1 and TRBJ2-3, with D possibly TRBD2 on 7 matching bases. Trimming removed 1 base at V and 2 bases at J, with 11 bases between. Germline CDR1 SGHRS, CDR2 YFSETQ. The CDR3 is made up of 15 amino acids. In DNA, the CDR3 is TGCGCCAGCAGCTTGACCGGGGGGCCCACAGATACGCAGTATTTT. It codes for CASSLTGGPTDTQYF.